The 6 T cell receptor beta chains reported below all come from one sample, sequenced in a study of response to subunit inactivated influenza vaccine. TCRdb reprocessed the RT-PCR reads with MiXCR, giving one entry per CDR3 protein. The data hold more than 450,000 distinct CDR3 sequences, with around 11% observed a single time. The same specimen was also included in a second study, on T cells expressing NK-cell markers. This second report adds: 5'RACE template switching built TCR beta cDNA with unique molecular identifiers.

The input for sequencing was PBMCs from blood, taken on the day of vaccination. These receptors were obtained from a middle-aged man who received an inactivated influenza vaccine.

The rearrangement uses TRBV20-1 and TRBJ2-2; possibly TRBD2 for D (5 bases). Trimming took 3 bases from V and 6 from J, leaving 17 bases between them. Per the germline V gene, CDR1 is DFQATT and CDR2 is SNEGSKA (reference sequence). The CDR3 extends over 15 amino acids. CDR3 residues: CSARAPGLKPGELFF. Written as DNA, the CDR3 is TGCAGTGCTAGGGCGCCCGGACTCAAACCCGGGGAGCTGTTTTTT.

This clonotype was recorded at least ten times. The DNA for the CDR3 is TGTGCCAGCAGCTTGGGGCTAGCGGAGACCCAGTACTTC. It encodes CASSLGLAETQYF. This sequence joins TRBV7-2 and TRBJ2-5, with D possibly matching TRBD2 (6 bases). V lost 3 bases and J lost 5, with 10 bases in between. CDR3 length: 13 amino acids. Germline V gene sequence: CDR1 SGHTA, CDR2 FQGNSA.

The chain carries TRBV10-2 and TRBJ2-7; 9 positions match TRBD1. This CDR3 contains 17 residues. Trimming at V came to 7 bases and at J to 1 base, leaving 14 bases not matched to a gene. Per germline, CDR1 WSHSY and CDR2 SAAADI. CDR3 coding DNA: TGCGCCAGCAAGCAGGGTGTAAGGACAGGGGCGTCCTACGAGCAGTACTTC. This translates into CASKQGVRTGASYEQYF.

This clonotype occurred a few times. V gene TRBV4-1 combines with J gene TRBJ2-2, with 14 bases that match TRBD2. Germline V lookup: CDR1 MGHRA, CDR2 YSYEKL. After removal of 1 base from V and 7 bases from J, the junction contained 5 bases not matched to a gene. The length of the CDR3 is 17 residues. Here the CDR3 reads CASSQGGLAGGHGELFF. In DNA form, the CDR3 reads TGCGCCAGCAGCCAAGGAGGACTAGCGGGGGGCCACGGGGAGCTGTTTTTT.

V is TRBV5-1 and J is TRBJ2-2, with D unresolved. The CDR3 has 16 amino acids. Germline V gives CDR1 SGHRS, CDR2 YFSETQ. V was trimmed by 3 bases and J by 1 base, leaving 13 bases between them. The CDR3 reads CASSYIPVQNTGELFF. The CDR3 DNA reads as TGCGCCAGCAGCTATATACCCGTGCAGAACACCGGGGAGCTGTTTTTT.

This sequence joins TRBV7-9 and TRBJ2-2; no clear D gene. V lost 1 base, J lost 0 bases, and 3 bases lay in between. The CDR3 contains 14 residues. Germline lookup yields CDR1 SEHNR and CDR2 FQNEAQ (reference sequence). CDR3 sequence (DNA): TGTGCCAGCAGCTTAGTTCCGAACACCGGGGAGCTGTTTTTT. It is translated as CASSLVPNTGELFF.